These T cell receptor beta chains were read from a single sample in a study of beta chain features in type 1 diabetes. Produced via immunoSEQ multiplex PCR; TCRdb's table is partial and in-frame only. Seen here are approximately 200,000 clones, 9.6% observed once, and the top ten hold about 0.037%. The specimen was naive CD4+ T cells from blood. These receptors came from a woman aged 18-30 years in good health. The CDR3 runs from the conserved cysteine through the conserved F or W. The order of the fields is clone size, J gene, V gene, D gene, CDR3 DNA, CDR3 protein. D genes are given only for firm matches. The size entry is marked missing in some rows and otherwise reads once, few, many or a size class.

few,TRBJ2-5,TRBV5-6,TRBD2,TGTGCCAGCAGCTTGGAGGGGACTAGCCAGACCCAGTACTTC,CASSLEGTSQTQYF
few,TRBJ2-1,TRBV4-1,TRBD2,TGCGCCAGCAGACTTATTATAGCGGGAGACTATGAGCAGTTCTTC,CASRLIIAGDYEQFF
-,TRBJ2-5,TRBV7-2,-,TGTGCCAGCAGCTTAGCCCCGGACTTTTCGCGGGAGACCCAGTACTTC,CASSLAPDFSRETQYF
few,TRBJ2-2,TRBV28,TRBD1,TGTGCCAGCAGTGCCCCGGGACAGGGATTCGCCGGGGAGCTGTTTTTT,CASSAPGQGFAGELFF
-,TRBJ2-1,TRBV15,-,TGTGCCACCAGCAGATCCCGGAATGAGCAGTTCTTC,CATSRSRNEQFF
-,TRBJ2-1,TRBV5-1,-,TGCGCCAGCAAAGGGACACTCCACAATGAGCAGTTCTTC,CASKGTLHNEQFF
few,TRBJ1-5,TRBV10-3,TRBD1,TGTGCCATCAGTGAGTCAGGACAGGCTCAGCCCCAGCATTTT,CAISESGQAQPQHF
few,TRBJ2-5,TRBV5-1,-,TGCGCCAGCAGAGCGGAAGCGGAGACCCAGTACTTC,CASRAEAETQYF
-,TRBJ2-2,TRBV6-5,-,TGTGCCAGCAGTCATCGCCAGGGGAGCACCGGGGAGCTGTTTTTT,CASSHRQGSTGELFF
-,TRBJ1-2,TRBV28,TRBD1,TGTGCCAGCAGTCCGACAGGGGATGGCTACACCTTC,CASSPTGDGYTF
-,TRBJ2-5,TRBV11-2,TRBD1,TGTGCCAGCAGCGGGGACAGGCAAGAGACCCAGTACTTC,CASSGDRQETQYF
-,TRBJ2-7,TRBV28,-,TGTGCCAGCAGTTTACCGATGGGGAGCCACTACGAGCAGTACTTC,CASSLPMGSHYEQYF
-,TRBJ1-1,TRBV5-4,-,TGTGCCAGCAGCTCCGCCGGGGGTTGGTCTGAAGCTTTCTTT,CASSSAGGWSEAFF
-,TRBJ2-1,TRBV4-2,-,TGTGCCAGCAGTCATGTGGAGGGAGGCAACTCCTACAATGAGCAGTTCTTC,CASSHVEGGNSYNEQFF
few,TRBJ2-7,TRBV5-6,-,TGTGCCAGCAGCTTGGGACAGGTCTCTTACGAGCAGTACTTC,CASSLGQVSYEQYF
few,TRBJ1-1,TRBV2,TRBD1,TGTGCCAGCAGTGGACAGGGCGTCATGAACACTGAAGCTTTCTTT,CASSGQGVMNTEAFF
-,TRBJ2-7,TRBV2,TRBD1,TGTGCCAGCAGTACCGGACAGGGGGCCTACGAGCAGTACTTC,CASSTGQGAYEQYF
-,TRBJ2-5,TRBV7-8,-,TGTGCCAGCAGCTTATCGGGGCAAGAGACCCAGTACTTC,CASSLSGQETQYF
few,TRBJ2-1,TRBV6-1,-,TGTGCCACGGCGGCGGTCTCCTACAATGAGCAGTTCTTC,CATAAVSYNEQFF
few,TRBJ1-2,TRBV28,TRBD1,TGTGCCAGCAGCACAGGGGACTATGGCTACACCTTC,CASSTGDYGYTF